This record looks at one T cell receptor beta chain sequence and its context. V trimming: 6 bases; J trimming: 0 bases; junction bases outside the gene matches: 0. Germline lookup yields CDR1 LNHNV and CDR2 YYDKDF (reference sequence). The CDR3 has 14 residues. Assay: immunoSEQ multiplex PCR; the TCRdb copy retains only in-frame clones and omits some. The profile shows tens of thousands of clones, roughly 94% of them singletons. The sample comes from a study of technical replicates of blood from a handful of donors. This chain uses TRBV15 with TRBJ1-3; 9 nucleotides match TRBD1. The source is a human donor in good health. Sequenced: T cells isolated from PBMCs. The CDR3, as DNA: TGTGCCACCAGGGACAGGGGCTCTGGAAACACCATATATTTT. It yields the protein CATRDRGSGNTIYF.